The 4 T cell receptor beta chains presented below share a single source sample, sequenced in a study of OX40 agonist ivuxolimab in advanced cancers. TCRdb's table, derived via immunoSEQ multiplex PCR, lists solely in-frame clones and lacks some. The sample records over 50,000 clones, over 75% being singletons. The material was CD4+ or CD8+ T cells sorted from blood, obtained in a trial of the OX40 agonist ivuxolimab. These receptors were collected from an adult with an advanced solid tumor such as melanoma, head and neck, liver or kidney cancer.

The rearrangement joins TRBV19 to TRBJ1-6; D gene ambiguous. Per the germline V gene, CDR1 is LNHDA and CDR2 is SQIVND (reference sequence). The V end was cut by 5 bases, the J end by 0 bases, with 14 bases between. There are 17 residues in the CDR3. CDR3 DNA: TGTGCCAGTAGTCCAGCGTGGGGAGACTCCTATAATTCACCCCTCCACTTT. Protein product: CASSPAWGDSYNSPLHF. Full variable domain (remainder filled in from reference TRBV19 and TRBJ1-6): DGGITQSPKYLFRKEGQNVTLSCEQNLNHDAMYWYRQDPGQGLRLIYYSQIVNDFQKGDIAEGYSVSREKKESFPLTVTSAQKNPTAFYLCASSPAWGDSYNSPLHFGNGTRLTVT.

V is TRBV20-1 and J is TRBJ2-5; the D is unclear. The V end was cut by 5 bases, the J end by 5 bases, with 9 bases between. CDR3 length: 11 residues. Germline V CDR1 and CDR2: DFQATT, SNEGSKA (reference sequence). The CDR3 sequence is CSAGTRETQYF. CDR3 nucleotide sequence: TGCAGTGCTGGAACCCGGGAGACCCAGTACTTC.

This rearrangement joins TRBV14 to TRBJ2-2; D is unresolved. Looked up from germline, CDR1 is SGHDN and CDR2 is FVKESK. V was shortened by 3 bases and J by 5 bases, with 7 bases between the two germline ends. The CDR3 is 13 residues long. The CDR3 DNA reads as TGTGCCAGCAGCCAGCTGGGGACCGGGGAGCTGTTTTTT. This encodes CASSQLGTGELFF.

The chain is built from TRBV5-1 and TRBJ2-3; 12 nucleotides line up with TRBD1. From germline, CDR1 is SGHRS and CDR2 YFSETQ. This CDR3 is 15 amino acids long. Unmatched junction bases numbered 7, after V lost 7 bases and J lost 4 bases. CDR3 region: CASSRRDRGPDTQYF. CDR3 DNA sequence: TGCGCCAGCTCCCGCCGGGACAGGGGGCCAGATACGCAGTATTTT.